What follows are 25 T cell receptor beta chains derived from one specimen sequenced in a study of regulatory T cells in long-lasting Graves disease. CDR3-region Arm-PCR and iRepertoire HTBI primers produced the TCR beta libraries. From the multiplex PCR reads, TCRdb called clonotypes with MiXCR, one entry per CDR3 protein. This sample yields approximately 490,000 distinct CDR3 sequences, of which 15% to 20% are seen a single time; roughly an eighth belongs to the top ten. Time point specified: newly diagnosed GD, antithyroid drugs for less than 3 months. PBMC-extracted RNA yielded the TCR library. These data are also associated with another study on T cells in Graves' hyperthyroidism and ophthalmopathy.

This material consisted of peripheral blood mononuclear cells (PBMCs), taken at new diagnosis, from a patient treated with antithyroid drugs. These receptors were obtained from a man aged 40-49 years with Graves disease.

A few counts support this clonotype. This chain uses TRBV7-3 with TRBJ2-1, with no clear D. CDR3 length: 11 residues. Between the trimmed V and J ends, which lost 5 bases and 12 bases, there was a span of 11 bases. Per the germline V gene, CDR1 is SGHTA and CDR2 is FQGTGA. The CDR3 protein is CASSPGTRQFF. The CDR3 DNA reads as TGTGCCAGCAGCCCCGGTACCCGGCAGTTCTTC. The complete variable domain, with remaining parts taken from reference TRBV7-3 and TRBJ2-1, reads GAGVSQTPSNKVTEKGKYVELRCDPISGHTALYWYRQSLGQGPEFLIYFQGTGAADDSGLPNDRFFAVRPEGSVSTLKIQRTERGDSAVYLCASSPGTRQFFGPGTRLTVL.

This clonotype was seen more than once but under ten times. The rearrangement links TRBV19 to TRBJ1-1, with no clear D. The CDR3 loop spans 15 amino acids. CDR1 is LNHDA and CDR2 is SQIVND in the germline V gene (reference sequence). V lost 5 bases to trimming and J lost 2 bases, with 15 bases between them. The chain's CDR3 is CASSATKTINTEAFF. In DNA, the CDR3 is TGTGCCAGTAGTGCCACAAAAACTATCAACACTGAAGCTTTCTTT.

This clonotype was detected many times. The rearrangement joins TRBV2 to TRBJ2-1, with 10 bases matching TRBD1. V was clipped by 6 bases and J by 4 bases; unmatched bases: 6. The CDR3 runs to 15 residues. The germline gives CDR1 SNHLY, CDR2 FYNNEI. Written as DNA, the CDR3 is TGTGCCAGCAGCCTGGACAGGGGGATATACAATGAGCAGTTCTTC. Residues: CASSLDRGIYNEQFF.

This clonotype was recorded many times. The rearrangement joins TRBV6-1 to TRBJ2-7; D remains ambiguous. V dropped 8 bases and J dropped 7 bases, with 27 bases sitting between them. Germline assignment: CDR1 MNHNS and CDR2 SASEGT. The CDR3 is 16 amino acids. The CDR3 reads CASQFEARTPVGEQYF. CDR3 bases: TGTGCCAGCCAGTTTGAAGCCAGGACCCCGGTAGGGGAGCAGTACTTC.

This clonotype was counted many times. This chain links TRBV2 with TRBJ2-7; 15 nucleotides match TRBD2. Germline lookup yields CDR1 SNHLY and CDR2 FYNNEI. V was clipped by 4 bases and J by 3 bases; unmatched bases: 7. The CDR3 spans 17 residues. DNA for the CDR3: TGTGCCAGCAGTGGTAGCGGGACTAGCGGGAGGAGCTACGAGCAGTACTTC. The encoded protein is CASSGSGTSGRSYEQYF. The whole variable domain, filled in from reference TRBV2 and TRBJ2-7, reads EPEVTQTPSHQVTQMGQEVILRCVPISNHLYFYWYRQILGQKVEFLVSFYNNEISEKSEIFDDQFSVERPDGSNFTLKIRSTKLEDSAMYFCASSGSGTSGRSYEQYFGPGTRLTVT.

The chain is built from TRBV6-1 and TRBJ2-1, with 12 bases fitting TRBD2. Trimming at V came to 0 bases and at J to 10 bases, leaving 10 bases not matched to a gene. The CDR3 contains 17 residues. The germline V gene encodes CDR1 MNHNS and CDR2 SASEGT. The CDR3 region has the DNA TGTGCCAGCAGTGAAGCGGGGAGGGCTAGCGGGAGGGGGGAGCAGTTCTTC. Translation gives CASSEAGRASGRGEQFF.

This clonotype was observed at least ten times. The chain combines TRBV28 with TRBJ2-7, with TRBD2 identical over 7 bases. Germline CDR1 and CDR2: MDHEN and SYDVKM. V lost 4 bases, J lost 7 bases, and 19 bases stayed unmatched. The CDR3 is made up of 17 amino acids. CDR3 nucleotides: TGTGCCAGCAGTTCTAGTTTTGGTGGGGGAGGGCCTTGGGAGCAGTACTTC. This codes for CASSSSFGGGGPWEQYF. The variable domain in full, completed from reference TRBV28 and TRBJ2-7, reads DVKVTQSSRYLVKRTGEKVFLECVQDMDHENMFWYRQDPGLGLRLIYFSYDVKMKEKGDIPEGYSVSREKKERFSLILESASTNQTSMYLCASSSSFGGGGPWEQYFGPGTRLTVT.

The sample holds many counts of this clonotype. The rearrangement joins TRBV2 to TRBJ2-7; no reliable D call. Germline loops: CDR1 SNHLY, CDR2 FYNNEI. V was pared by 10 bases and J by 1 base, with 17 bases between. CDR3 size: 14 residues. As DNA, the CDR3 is TGTGCCACCCGAGGTAGGACCCTATCCTACGAGCAGTACTTC. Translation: CATRGRTLSYEQYF.

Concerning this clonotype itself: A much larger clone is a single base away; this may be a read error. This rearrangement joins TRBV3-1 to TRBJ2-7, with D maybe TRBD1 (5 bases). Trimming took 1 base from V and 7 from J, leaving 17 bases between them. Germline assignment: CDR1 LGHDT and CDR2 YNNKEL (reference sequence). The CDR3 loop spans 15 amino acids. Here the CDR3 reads CASSQGGATYNEQYF. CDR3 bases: TGTGCCAGCAGCCAAGGTGGGGCAACCTACAATGAGCAGTACTTC.

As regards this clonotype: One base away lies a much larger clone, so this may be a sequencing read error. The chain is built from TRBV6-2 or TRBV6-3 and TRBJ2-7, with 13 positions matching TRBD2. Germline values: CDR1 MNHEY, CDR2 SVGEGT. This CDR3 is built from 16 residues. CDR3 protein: CGSSGGLAGSSYEQYF. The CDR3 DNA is TGTGGCAGCAGTGGGGGACTAGCGGGGAGCTCCTACGAGCAGTACTTC.

CDR3 nucleotides: TGTGCCAGCAGTGTCGACAGGGGGAATCTTGGCCAGCCCCAGCATTTT. It encodes CASSVDRGNLGQPQHF. V gene TRBV2 combines with J gene TRBJ1-5; 9 bases map to TRBD1. The trim removed 4 bases at V and 7 bases at J, leaving 11 bases unmatched. The CDR3 consists of 16 residues. CDR1 and CDR2 from the germline V gene are SNHLY and FYNNEI.

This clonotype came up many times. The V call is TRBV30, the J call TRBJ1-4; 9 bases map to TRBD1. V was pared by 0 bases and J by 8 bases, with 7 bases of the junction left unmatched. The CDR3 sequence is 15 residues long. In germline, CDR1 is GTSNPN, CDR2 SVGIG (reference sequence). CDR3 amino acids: CAWSVLQGAREKLFF. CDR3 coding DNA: TGTGCCTGGAGTGTCCTACAGGGGGCGAGAGAAAAACTGTTTTTT.

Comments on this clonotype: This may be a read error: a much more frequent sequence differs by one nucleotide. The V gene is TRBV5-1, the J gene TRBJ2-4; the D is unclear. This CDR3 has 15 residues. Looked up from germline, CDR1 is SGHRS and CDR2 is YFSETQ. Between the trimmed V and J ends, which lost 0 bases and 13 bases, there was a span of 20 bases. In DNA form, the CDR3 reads TGCGCCAGCAGCTTGGCTCAGTCGGGTCGAAATGAGCAGTACTTC. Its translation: CASSLAQSGRNEQYF.

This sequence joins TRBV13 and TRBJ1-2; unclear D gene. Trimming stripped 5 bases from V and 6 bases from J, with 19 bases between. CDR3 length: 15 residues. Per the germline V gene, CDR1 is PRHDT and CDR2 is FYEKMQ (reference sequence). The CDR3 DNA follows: TGTGCCAGCAGCCCTACGACGGCCTTAATTCATGGCTACACCTTC. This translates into CASSPTTALIHGYTF.

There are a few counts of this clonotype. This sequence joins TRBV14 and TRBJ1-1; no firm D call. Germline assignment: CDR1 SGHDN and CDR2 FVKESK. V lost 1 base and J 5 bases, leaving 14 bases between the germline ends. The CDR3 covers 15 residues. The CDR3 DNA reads TGTGCCAGCAGCCAAGGAAGGTCGATAGGTACTGAAGCTTTCTTT. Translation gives CASSQGRSIGTEAFF.

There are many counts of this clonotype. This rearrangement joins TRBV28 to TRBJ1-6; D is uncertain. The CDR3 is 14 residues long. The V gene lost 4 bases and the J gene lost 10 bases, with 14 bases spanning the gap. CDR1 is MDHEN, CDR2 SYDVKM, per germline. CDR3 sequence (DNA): TGTGCCAGCAGTTCCGTGGGATTAAACTCACCCCTCCACTTT. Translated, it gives CASSSVGLNSPLHF.

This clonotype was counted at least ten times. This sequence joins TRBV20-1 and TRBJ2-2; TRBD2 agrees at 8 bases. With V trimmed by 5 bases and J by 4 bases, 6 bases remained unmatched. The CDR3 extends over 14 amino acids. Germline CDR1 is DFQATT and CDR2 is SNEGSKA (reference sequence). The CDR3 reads CSAGSGSVTGELFF. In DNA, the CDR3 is TGCAGTGCTGGGAGCGGGAGCGTCACCGGGGAGCTGTTTTTT.

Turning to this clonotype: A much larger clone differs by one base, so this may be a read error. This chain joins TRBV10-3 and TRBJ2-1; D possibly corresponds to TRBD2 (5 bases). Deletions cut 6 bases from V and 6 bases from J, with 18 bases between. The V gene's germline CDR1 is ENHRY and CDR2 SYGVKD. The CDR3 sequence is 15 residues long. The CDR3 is CAISLLVGTGNEQFF. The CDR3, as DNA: TGTGCCATCAGCTTACTAGTGGGAACCGGCAATGAGCAGTTCTTC.

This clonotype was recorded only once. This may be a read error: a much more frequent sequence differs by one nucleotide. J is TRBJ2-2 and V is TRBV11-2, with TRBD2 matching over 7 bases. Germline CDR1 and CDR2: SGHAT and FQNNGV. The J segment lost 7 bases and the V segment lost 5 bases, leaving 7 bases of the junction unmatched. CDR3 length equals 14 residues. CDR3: CASSPLRGDGELFF. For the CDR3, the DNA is TGTGCCAGCAGCCCCCTACGGGGGGACGGGGAGCTGTTTTTT.

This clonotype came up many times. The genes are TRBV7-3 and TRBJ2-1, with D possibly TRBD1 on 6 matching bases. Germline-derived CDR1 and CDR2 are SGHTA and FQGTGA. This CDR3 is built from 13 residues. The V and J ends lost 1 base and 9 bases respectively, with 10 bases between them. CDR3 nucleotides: TGTGCCAGCAGCTTAATAGGGGGAAGTGAGCAGTTCTTC. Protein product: CASSLIGGSEQFF.

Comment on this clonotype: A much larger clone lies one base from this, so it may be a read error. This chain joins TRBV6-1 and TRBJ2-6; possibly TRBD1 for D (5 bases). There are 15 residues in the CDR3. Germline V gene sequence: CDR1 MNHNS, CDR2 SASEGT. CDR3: CASSMTVPGANVPTF. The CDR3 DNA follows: TGTGCCAGCAGTATGACAGTTCCTGGGGCCAACGTCCCGACTTTC.

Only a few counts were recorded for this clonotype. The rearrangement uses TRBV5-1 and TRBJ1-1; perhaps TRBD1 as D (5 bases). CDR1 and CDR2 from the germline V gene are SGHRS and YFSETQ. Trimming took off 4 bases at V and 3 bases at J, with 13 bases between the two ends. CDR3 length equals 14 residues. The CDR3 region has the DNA TGCGCCAGCAGCGGCCTTCGAGGGGACACTGAAGCTTTCTTT. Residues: CASSGLRGDTEAFF.

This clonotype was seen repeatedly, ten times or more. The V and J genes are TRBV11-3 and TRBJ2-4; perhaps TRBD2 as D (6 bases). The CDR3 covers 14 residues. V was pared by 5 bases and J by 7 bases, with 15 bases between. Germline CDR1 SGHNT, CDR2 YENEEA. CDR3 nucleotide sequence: TGTGCCAGCAGCCCGGGACTTTCAGGGAACATTCAGTACTTC. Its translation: CASSPGLSGNIQYF.

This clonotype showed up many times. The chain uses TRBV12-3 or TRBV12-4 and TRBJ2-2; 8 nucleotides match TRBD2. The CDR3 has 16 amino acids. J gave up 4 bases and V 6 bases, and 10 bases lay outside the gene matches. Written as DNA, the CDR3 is TGTGCCAGCAGGCGGACTGAAGCGGGGGCCACCGGGGAGCTGTTTTTT. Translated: CASRRTEAGATGELFF.

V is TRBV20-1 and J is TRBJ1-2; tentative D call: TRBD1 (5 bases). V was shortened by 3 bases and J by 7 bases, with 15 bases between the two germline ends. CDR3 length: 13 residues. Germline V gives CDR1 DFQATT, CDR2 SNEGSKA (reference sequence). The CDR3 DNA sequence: TGCAGTGCTAGGGGGGGGTTGATAGGTGGCTACACCTTC. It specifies CSARGGLIGGYTF.